These 32 T cell receptor beta chains were sequenced from one sample in a study of blood T cell repertoires in COVID-19. Assay used: immunoSEQ multiplex PCR; TCRdb lists only in-frame clones, some missing. The sample has 90,000 to 120,000 clones; roughly 84% are singletons. The sequencing input was peripheral blood. These receptor sequences come from a human donor in a cohort sampled during active COVID-19.

This chain links TRBV30 with TRBJ2-4, with a tentative D call TRBD2 (6 bases). Trimming took 0 bases from V and 15 from J, leaving 12 bases between them. In germline, CDR1 is GTSNPN, CDR2 SVGIG (reference sequence). CDR3 length equals 11 residues. The CDR3: CAWSVPGVRYF. CDR3 in DNA: TGTGCCTGGAGTGTACCGGGAGTTCGGTACTTC.

The rearrangement links TRBV28 to TRBJ1-1; a weak D match, TRBD1 (5 bases). The germline V gene encodes CDR1 MDHEN and CDR2 SYDVKM. The V end was cut by 8 bases, the J end by 8 bases, with 27 bases between. The CDR3 consists of 16 residues. CDR3: CASLSIGDSRSREAFF. In DNA form, the CDR3 reads TGTGCCAGCCTTTCAATAGGGGACTCGCGATCAAGGGAAGCTTTCTTT.

This clone was recorded only once. The rearrangement uses TRBV9 and TRBJ2-5, with 7 bases identical to TRBD1. Germline CDR1 is SGDLS and CDR2 is YYNGEE. CDR3 size: 14 residues. Unmatched junction bases numbered 4, after V lost 4 bases and J lost 1 base. The CDR3 sequence: CASSLGTVQETQYF. For the CDR3, the DNA is TGTGCCAGCAGCCTTGGGACAGTCCAAGAGACCCAGTACTTC.

This chain uses TRBV19 with TRBJ1-6; D uncertain. The V end was cut by 3 bases, the J end by 4 bases, with 13 bases between. There are 16 residues in the CDR3. Germline loops: CDR1 LNHDA, CDR2 SQIVND (reference sequence). CDR3 residues: CASSISTEIYNSPLHF. In DNA, the CDR3 is TGTGCCAGTAGTATTTCAACAGAGATATATAATTCACCCCTCCACTTT.

The V call is TRBV7-2, the J call TRBJ1-1; D is uncertain. Trimming shortened V by 0 bases and J by 0 bases, and 11 bases separated the two germline ends. The CDR3 loop spans 16 amino acids. Germline CDR1 reads SGHTA; CDR2 reads FQGNSA. The CDR3 sequence: CASSLASVLLNTEAFF. As DNA, the CDR3 is TGTGCCAGCAGCTTAGCATCGGTCCTCTTGAACACTGAAGCTTTCTTT.

The V and J genes are TRBV7-9 and TRBJ1-2; 12 bases fit TRBD1. CDR1 is SEHNR, CDR2 FQNEAQ, per germline (reference sequence). The CDR3 is 19 amino acids. Trimming took 4 bases from V and 2 from J; bases not matched to a gene: 14. The CDR3, as DNA: TGTGCCAGCAGCTACTTCTCCGGGACAGGGGGCCTGGAAAACTATGGCTACACCTTC. Translating gives CASSYFSGTGGLENYGYTF. Based on the CDR3 plus reference TRBV7-9 and TRBJ1-2, the full variable domain is DTGVSQNPRHKITKRGQNVTFRCDPISEHNRLYWYRQTLGQGPEFLTYFQNEAQLEKSRLLSDRFSAERPKGSFSTLEIQRTEQGDSAMYLCASSYFSGTGGLENYGYTFGSGTRLTVV.

About this clone itself: An end of the junction does not agree with germline; a read error may underlie this. This sequence joins TRBV9 and TRBJ1-6, with 7 bases matching TRBD1. The germline CDR1 and CDR2 sequences are SGDLS and YYNGEE. This CDR3 has 14 amino acids. The CDR3, as DNA: TGTACCAGCAGCGCTACAGGGGTTAACTCACCCCTCCACTTT. This gives the protein CTSSATGVNSPLHF. Combining the CDR3 with reference TRBV9 and TRBJ1-6 gives the whole variable domain DSGVTQTPKHLITATGQRVTLRCSPRSGDLSVYWYQQSLDQGLQFLIQYYNGEERAKGNILERFSAQQFPDLHSELNLSSLELGDSALYFCTSSATGVNSPLHFGNGTRLTVT.

This clone has just a few counts. The gene calls are TRBV18 and TRBJ2-7; a possible D gene is TRBD2 (6 bases). Per germline, CDR1 KGHSH and CDR2 LQKENI. The length of the CDR3 is 13 residues. Between the trimmed V and J ends, which lost 2 bases and 4 bases, there was a span of 9 bases. CDR3 loop: CASSPAGQYEQYF. The CDR3 DNA is TGTGCCAGCTCACCAGCGGGGCAGTACGAGCAGTACTTC.

The chain recombines TRBV30 with TRBJ1-2; D is unclear. Trimming stripped 2 bases from V and 2 bases from J, with 9 bases between. This CDR3 contains 13 residues. The V gene's germline CDR1 is GTSNPN and CDR2 SVGIG (reference sequence). The CDR3 bases are TGTGCCTGGAGTAAGGGAGGGAACTATGGCTACACCTTC. It is translated as CAWSKGGNYGYTF.

The rearrangement joins TRBV24-1 to TRBJ2-2; no clear D. The CDR3 is 16 amino acids. V lost 3 bases and J lost 2, with 12 bases in between. CDR1 and CDR2 from the germline V gene are KGHDR and SFDVKD. The CDR3 region is CATSDVVAENTGELFF. CDR3 coding DNA: TGTGCCACCAGTGATGTCGTTGCGGAAAACACCGGGGAGCTGTTTTTT.

The chain combines TRBV6-5 with TRBJ1-1, with a possible D match to TRBD1 (5 bases). V was trimmed by 10 bases and J by 1 base, leaving 13 bases between them. The germline V gene has CDR1 MNHEY and CDR2 SVGAGI. The CDR3 consists of 13 residues. The CDR3 loop is CANRREQNTEAFF. The CDR3 region has the DNA TGTGCCAACAGGAGGGAGCAGAACACTGAAGCTTTCTTT.

The V call is TRBV9, the J call TRBJ2-1; TRBD1 aligns across 9 bases. Germline V CDR1 and CDR2: SGDLS, YYNGEE. The CDR3 totals 15 residues. Trimming at V came to 4 bases and at J to 7 bases, leaving 9 bases not matched to a gene. CDR3 region: CASSRQGGVVNEQFF. CDR3 bases: TGTGCCAGCAGCCGACAGGGGGGGGTTGTTAATGAGCAGTTCTTC. Full variable domain (rest looked up from reference TRBV9 and TRBJ2-1): DSGVTQTPKHLITATGQRVTLRCSPRSGDLSVYWYQQSLDQGLQFLIQYYNGEERAKGNILERFSAQQFPDLHSELNLSSLELGDSALYFCASSRQGGVVNEQFFGPGTRLTVL.

This clone was recorded once. The chain carries TRBV2 and TRBJ1-5; TRBD1 matches at 9 bases. There are 15 residues in the CDR3. Trimming took 7 bases from V and 6 from J; bases not matched to a gene: 10. The germline V gene encodes CDR1 SNHLY and CDR2 FYNNEI. The CDR3 here is CASNRDRGYGQPQHF. In nucleotides, the CDR3 is TGTGCCAGCAACCGCGACAGGGGGTACGGTCAGCCCCAGCATTTT.

This clone occurred a few times. J is TRBJ1-2 and V is TRBV4-1; TRBD1 agrees at 8 bases. Germline V gene data show CDR1 as MGHRA and CDR2 as YSYEKL. The length of the CDR3 is 15 residues. V was clipped by 0 bases and J by 4 bases; unmatched bases: 4. The CDR3 DNA reads TGCGCCAGCAGCCAAGATCCACAGGGGGTCTATGGCTACACCTTC. Its translation is CASSQDPQGVYGYTF.

This rearrangement joins TRBV11-2 to TRBJ1-1; 9 bases map to TRBD1. CDR1 SGHAT and CDR2 FQNNGV come from the germline V gene. CDR3 length: 14 amino acids. The trim removed 6 bases at V and 3 bases at J, leaving 5 bases unmatched. The CDR3 DNA is TGTGCCAGCAGGGGGGACAGGGTACACACTGAAGCTTTCTTT. This translates into CASRGDRVHTEAFF. Filled out from reference TRBV11-2 and TRBJ1-1, the complete variable domain reads EAGVAQSPRYKIIEKRQSVAFWCNPISGHATLYWYQQILGQGPKLLIQFQNNGVVDDSQLPKDRFSAERLKGVDSTLKIQPAKLEDSAVYLCASRGDRVHTEAFFGQGTRLTVV.

This sequence joins TRBV27 and TRBJ1-2; D gene ambiguous. V gave up 8 bases and J gave up 4 bases, with 17 bases separating them. The CDR3 consists of 14 residues. From germline, CDR1 is MNHEY and CDR2 SMNVEV (reference sequence). CDR3 sequence (DNA): TGTGCCAGCTCCCGGGTCCGAACCGGCTATGGCTACACCTTC. Translated, it gives CASSRVRTGYGYTF.

This clone came up once. The chain combines TRBV9 with TRBJ2-3; D is possibly TRBD2 (5 bases). The germline V gene encodes CDR1 SGDLS and CDR2 YYNGEE. V was shortened by 7 bases and J by 4 bases, with 7 bases between the two germline ends. The CDR3 runs 11 residues. Written as DNA, the CDR3 is TGTGCCAGCTCAGCGGCAGATACGCAGTATTTT. This translates into CASSAADTQYF.

This chain connects TRBV7-3 to TRBJ2-1, with 13 bases aligning to TRBD2. There are 15 residues in the CDR3. Germline V gene data show CDR1 as SGHTA and CDR2 as FQGTGA. The V gene end was trimmed by 1 base and the J gene end by 6 bases; junction bases not matched to a gene: 0. The CDR3 DNA reads as TGTGCCAGCAGCTTAAGGACTAGCGGGAGCAATGAGCAGTTCTTC. Protein product: CASSLRTSGSNEQFF.

The genes are TRBV23-1 and TRBJ2-7; TRBD2 matches 16 bases. TRBV23-1 counts as an open reading frame of uncertain function. Trimming at V came to 4 bases and at J to 2 bases, leaving 14 bases not matched to a gene. The CDR3 has 20 residues. The CDR3 here is CASSPLGTSGRAAIAYEQYV. The CDR3 DNA follows: TGCGCCAGCAGTCCGCTTGGGACTAGCGGGAGGGCCGCTATTGCCTACGAGCAGTACGTC.

This rearrangement joins TRBV7-2 to TRBJ2-7, with TRBD2 matching over 10 bases. CDR1 and CDR2 (germline): SGHTA, FQGNSA. The CDR3 has 17 amino acids. Trimming at V came to 4 bases and at J to 0 bases, leaving 9 bases not matched to a gene. In DNA form, the CDR3 reads TGTGCCAGCAGCTCCACTCGGGGACTAGCGAGCTCCTACGAGCAGTACTTC. This gives the protein CASSSTRGLASSYEQYF.

V gene TRBV4-3 combines with J gene TRBJ1-3; D remains unclear. Trimming took 0 bases from V and 2 from J, leaving 8 bases between them. The CDR3 covers 15 residues. Germline V gene lookup returns CDR1 LGHNA and CDR2 YSLEER. The CDR3 sequence is CASSQDSGTGNTIYF. DNA for the CDR3: TGCGCCAGCAGCCAAGATTCCGGGACTGGAAACACCATATATTTT.

This chain uses TRBV2 with TRBJ1-4; a weak D match, TRBD1 (6 bases). Germline-derived CDR1 and CDR2 are SNHLY and FYNNEI. Between the trimmed V and J ends, which lost 4 bases and 5 bases, there was a span of 14 bases. This CDR3 is 15 amino acids long. Written as DNA, the CDR3 is TGTGCCAGCAGTGGCTCTTGGGGGCTCAATGAAAAACTGTTTTTT. Translation: CASSGSWGLNEKLFF.

The chain is built from TRBV7-8 and TRBJ2-1; TRBD2 aligns across 14 bases. Trimming at V came to 5 bases and at J to 7 bases, leaving 13 bases not matched to a gene. Looked up from germline, CDR1 is SGHVS and CDR2 is FQNEAQ. The CDR3 is 18 residues long. The CDR3 loop is CASSPGETSGRARNEQFF. CDR3 bases: TGTGCCAGCAGCCCCGGAGAGACTAGCGGGAGGGCGAGGAATGAGCAGTTCTTC.

This clone appeared a single time. V is TRBV6-5 and J is TRBJ2-7, with TRBD1 as a possible D gene (6 bases). The CDR3 loop spans 15 amino acids. With 5 bases removed from V and 2 bases from J, the gap between germline ends came to 16 bases. Germline CDR1 reads MNHEY; CDR2 reads SVGAGI. The CDR3 DNA is TGTGCCAGCAGTCCAGGGAACAGGGCCGCCTACGAGCAGTACGTC. Protein sequence: CASSPGNRAAYEQYV.

The chain has TRBV19 and TRBJ2-6, with a weak D call TRBD1 (6 bases). CDR3 length equals 16 residues. Between the trimmed V and J ends, which lost 3 bases and 4 bases, there was a span of 13 bases. Germline lookup yields CDR1 LNHDA and CDR2 SQIVND (reference sequence). CDR3 sequence (DNA): TGTGCCAGTAGTATCGTGGGGGCTCTAGGGGCCAACGTCCTGACTTTC. Translation gives CASSIVGALGANVLTF.

The rearrangement joins TRBV3-1 (or the pseudogene TRBV3-2) to TRBJ1-6, with D maybe TRBD1 (5 bases). V gave up 0 bases and J gave up 7 bases, with 10 bases separating them. This CDR3 is 15 amino acids long. CDR1 and CDR2 (germline): LGHDT, YNNKEL (reference sequence). The CDR3 DNA follows: TGTGCCAGCAGCCAAGATTTAGGGGTAAATTCACCCCTCCACTTT. It specifies CASSQDLGVNSPLHF.

The chain recombines TRBV4-3 with TRBJ1-5; possibly TRBD1 for D (5 bases). This CDR3 contains 16 residues. Germline CDR1 LGHNA, CDR2 YSLEER. Between the trimmed V and J ends, which lost 0 bases and 6 bases, there was a span of 15 bases. The CDR3 region is CASSQDPGGRSQPQHF. The CDR3 DNA is TGCGCCAGCAGCCAAGATCCCGGGGGACGTAGTCAGCCCCAGCATTTT.

This chain uses TRBV9 with TRBJ1-2; TRBD1 matches at 7 bases. Per germline, CDR1 SGDLS and CDR2 YYNGEE. The CDR3 is 16 residues long. V dropped 0 bases and J dropped 8; count of bases not matched to a gene: 13. CDR3 nucleotides: TGTGCCAGCAGCGTAGATACGGGACAGCCCCTTCAAGGCTACACCTTC. Its translation is CASSVDTGQPLQGYTF.

The genes are TRBV5-1 and TRBJ2-7, with TRBD2 as a possible D gene (5 bases). Trimming pared 0 bases from V and 6 bases from J, leaving 10 bases between. The CDR3 is 13 amino acids. Looked up from germline, CDR1 is SGHRS and CDR2 is YFSETQ. The CDR3 spells CASSLGGGPEQYF. The DNA of the CDR3 is TGCGCCAGCAGCTTGGGTGGCGGGCCCGAGCAGTACTTC.

The V call is TRBV28, the J call TRBJ1-6, with D possibly being TRBD1 (6 bases). The CDR3 contains 14 residues. Trimming shortened V by 6 bases and J by 8 bases, and 14 bases separated the two germline ends. Germline V gene data show CDR1 as MDHEN and CDR2 as SYDVKM. This chain's CDR3 is CASSLGQRHSPLHF. The CDR3 bases are TGTGCCAGCAGCCTCGGACAGAGACATTCACCCCTCCACTTT.

This chain links TRBV30 with TRBJ1-2; 9 bases fit TRBD1. V shed 7 bases and J 2 bases; nucleotides not matched to a gene: 11. The CDR3 spans 15 residues. CDR1 and CDR2 from the germline V gene are GTSNPN and SVGIG (reference sequence). The CDR3: CASKLGTGGNYGYTF. CDR3 in DNA: TGTGCCTCGAAATTAGGAACAGGGGGCAACTATGGCTACACCTTC.

The V call is TRBV7-8, the J call TRBJ2-1, with TRBD2 matching over 7 bases. V shed 4 bases, J shed 2 bases, and the junction held 8 bases outside the gene matches. CDR1 SGHVS and CDR2 FQNEAQ come from the germline V gene. The CDR3 contains 16 residues. This CDR3 reads CASSWWGGSTYNEQFF. The CDR3 nucleotides read TGTGCCAGCAGCTGGTGGGGGGGGAGCACCTACAATGAGCAGTTCTTC.